This T cell receptor (beta chain) was observed in a study of blood T cells in healthy people across ages. Across the whole study: With template switching, about one barcoded beta molecule was captured per two T cells. Regarding the study as a whole: Significant beta diversity loss was already apparent by age around 40, declining roughly linearly. Compared with aged donors, long-lived donors showed fewer expanded clones, suggesting selection. It was not possible, with unsorted PBMCs, to conclusively compare naive and antigen-experienced cells.

The CDR3 totals 16 residues. The V end lost 4 bases, the J end lost 1 base, and 15 bases lay between the germline ends. For the second PCR, which ran for roughly 7 to 11 cycles, a sample-barcoded 5' primer and a J-beta primer mix were used. TCRdb re-derived calls from the 5' RACE reads in MiXCR, one entry per CDR3 protein. The table has under 800,000 distinct CDR3 sequences, roughly 20% seen once. With regard to this clonotype: Its cognate antigen is unknown.

The receptor comes from an older man in good health. The chain carries TRBV12-3 or TRBV12-4 and TRBJ2-3; D might be TRBD1 (5 bases). The sample taken for sequencing was blood. CDR3 region: CASSSGQRVGTDTQYF. CDR3 bases: TGTGCCAGCAGTTCCGGACAACGGGTCGGCACAGATACGCAGTATTTT.